Listed below are T cell receptor beta chains from one sample, sequenced in a study of regulatory T cells in long-lasting Graves disease. Each CDR3 protein gets one entry after TCRdb re-called the multiplex PCR reads with MiXCR. Of 300,000 to 350,000 distinct CDR3 sequences in the sample, 20% were seen once. The sequenced sample was peripheral blood mononuclear cells (PBMCs), obtained when the disease was refractory, from a patient treated with antithyroid drugs. These receptor sequences come from a female donor with Graves disease. The conserved cysteine and the conserved F or W are not part of the CDR3 here.

j_call,v_call,cdr3_aa
TRBJ2-1,TRBV12-3/TRBV12-4,ASSRLTGYNEQF
TRBJ2-7,TRBV30,AWSVARTSGSSYEQY
TRBJ1-4,TRBV15,ATSPRRGREKLF
TRBJ1-1,TRBV5-1,ASSLSENTEAF
TRBJ2-2,TRBV28,ASSFWGRRTTTGELF
TRBJ1-1,TRBV28,ASGPGDTSSGTEAF
TRBJ1-4,TRBV5-1,ASSLGGQGHEKLL
TRBJ2-2,TRBV5-1,ASLDPSGTGELF
TRBJ2-5,TRBV18,ASSRAGDQETQY
TRBJ2-7,TRBV20-1,SARISPYEQY
TRBJ1-5,TRBV10-3,AISGTGTGTQPQH
TRBJ1-2,TRBV19,ASSDTEDGYT
TRBJ1-2,TRBV13,ASSFPGMEGYT
TRBJ1-2,TRBV27,ASSLAPLSNRVGGYT
TRBJ1-5,TRBV30,AWRGRSNQPQH
TRBJ2-7,TRBV12-3/TRBV12-4,ASSPATVLHEQY
TRBJ1-1,TRBV4-2,ASSQDLGHTEAF
TRBJ2-7,TRBV27,ATRPGTAKPSSYEQY
TRBJ2-5,TRBV5-1,ASNRDERTQY
TRBJ1-2,TRBV4-3,ASSPGQGIGLYGYT
TRBJ2-7,TRBV18,ASSPLNRDFEQY
TRBJ1-2,TRBV6-5,ASSYRSAGQGLNYGYT
TRBJ2-7,TRBV20-1,SATSLGYEQY
TRBJ1-6,TRBV5-6,ASSLFRGTGANNSPLH
TRBJ2-7,TRBV3-1,ASSQQPLAGSYEQY
TRBJ2-7,TRBV6-5,ASSYGGIGEQY
TRBJ2-7,TRBV7-9,ASSRQVSSYEQY
TRBJ2-5,TRBV9,ASSSENQETLY
TRBJ1-1,TRBV27,ASSLALTGTGTEAF
TRBJ2-7,TRBV5-5,ASSPGFRQGSLEQY
TRBJ1-1,TRBV12-3/TRBV12-4,ASSLGRESTEAF
TRBJ1-1,TRBV6-1,ASSPWTGYLGGTEAF
TRBJ1-6,TRBV20-1,SATGGHSYNSPLH
TRBJ1-1,TRBV7-2,ASSLVYGKTEAF
TRBJ2-5,TRBV11-2,ASSPWDRGDETQY
TRBJ2-2,TRBV5-1,TSSPKTSGSAGELF